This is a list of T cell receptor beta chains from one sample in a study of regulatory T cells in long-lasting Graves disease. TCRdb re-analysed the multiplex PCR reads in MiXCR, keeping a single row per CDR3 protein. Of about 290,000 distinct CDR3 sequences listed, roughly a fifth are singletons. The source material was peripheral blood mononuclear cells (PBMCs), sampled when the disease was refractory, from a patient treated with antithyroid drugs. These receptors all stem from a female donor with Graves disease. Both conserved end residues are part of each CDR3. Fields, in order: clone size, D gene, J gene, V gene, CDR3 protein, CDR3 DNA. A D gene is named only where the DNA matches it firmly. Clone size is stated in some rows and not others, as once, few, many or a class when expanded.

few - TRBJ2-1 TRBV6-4 CASSGRLVPKDEQFF TGTGCCAGCAGTGGCCGACTGGTGCCAAAGGATGAGCAGTTCTTC
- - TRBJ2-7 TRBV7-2 CASSLGTEHPYEQYF TGTGCCAGCAGCTTAGGGACAGAACATCCCTACGAGCAGTACTTC
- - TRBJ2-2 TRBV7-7 CASSLDHTGELFF TGTGCTAGCAGCTTAGATCACACCGGGGAGCTGTTTTTT
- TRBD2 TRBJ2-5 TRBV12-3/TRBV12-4 CASSPSLAGVETQYF TGTGCCAGCAGTCCTTCACTGGCGGGAGTAGAGACCCAGTACTTC
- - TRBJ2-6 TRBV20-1 CSARDIRIGGANVLTF TGCAGTGCTAGAGATATAAGAATCGGTGGGGCCAACGTCCTGACTTTC
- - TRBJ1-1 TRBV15 CATSRVFAAGMNTEAFF TGTGCCACCAGCAGGGTCTTTGCGGCAGGAATGAACACTGAAGCTTTCTTT
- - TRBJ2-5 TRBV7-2 CASSLFLGASDGQETQYF TGTGCCAGCAGTCTTTTTTTGGGGGCCTCCGACGGCCAAGAGACCCAGTACTTC
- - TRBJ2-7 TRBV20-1 CSARALRQDTYEQYF TGCAGTGCTAGAGCCTTGCGGCAAGATACCTACGAGCAGTACTTC
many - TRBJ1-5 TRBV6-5 CASSYRSPRVDQPQHF TGTGCCAGCAGTTACAGGTCTCCCAGGGTAGATCAGCCCCAGCATTTT
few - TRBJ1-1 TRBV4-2 CASSQSIILGGTEAFF TGTGCCAGCAGCCAATCGATCATTTTGGGGGGCACTGAAGCTTTCTTT
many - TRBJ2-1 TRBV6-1 CASSRDSPYNEQFF TGTGCCAGCAGTAGGGACTCGCCCTACAATGAGCAGTTCTTC
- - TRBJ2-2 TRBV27 CASSLRRGHTGELFF TGTGCCAGCAGTTTGCGTAGGGGTCACACCGGGGAGCTGTTTTTT
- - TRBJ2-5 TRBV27 CASSLSVLEGTQYF TGTGCCAGCAGTTTATCGGTACTGGAGGGGACCCAGTACTTC
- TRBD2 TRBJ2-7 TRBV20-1 CSARDLAGDTYEQYF TGCAGTGCTAGGGATCTAGCGGGCGATACCTACGAGCAGTACTTC
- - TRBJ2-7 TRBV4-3 CASSQDTENEQYF TGCGCCAGCAGCCAAGATACTGAGAACGAGCAGTACTTC
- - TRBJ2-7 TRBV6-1 CASSDSATYEQYF TGTGCCAGCAGTGATAGCGCAACCTACGAGCAGTACTTC
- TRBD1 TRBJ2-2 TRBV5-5 CASSLYPQGVTGELFF TGTGCCAGCAGCTTGTATCCCCAGGGGGTTACCGGGGAGCTGTTTTTT
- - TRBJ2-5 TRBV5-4 CASSLEGGGYQETQYF TGTGCCAGCAGCTTGGAAGGGGGAGGATATCAAGAGACCCAGTACTTC